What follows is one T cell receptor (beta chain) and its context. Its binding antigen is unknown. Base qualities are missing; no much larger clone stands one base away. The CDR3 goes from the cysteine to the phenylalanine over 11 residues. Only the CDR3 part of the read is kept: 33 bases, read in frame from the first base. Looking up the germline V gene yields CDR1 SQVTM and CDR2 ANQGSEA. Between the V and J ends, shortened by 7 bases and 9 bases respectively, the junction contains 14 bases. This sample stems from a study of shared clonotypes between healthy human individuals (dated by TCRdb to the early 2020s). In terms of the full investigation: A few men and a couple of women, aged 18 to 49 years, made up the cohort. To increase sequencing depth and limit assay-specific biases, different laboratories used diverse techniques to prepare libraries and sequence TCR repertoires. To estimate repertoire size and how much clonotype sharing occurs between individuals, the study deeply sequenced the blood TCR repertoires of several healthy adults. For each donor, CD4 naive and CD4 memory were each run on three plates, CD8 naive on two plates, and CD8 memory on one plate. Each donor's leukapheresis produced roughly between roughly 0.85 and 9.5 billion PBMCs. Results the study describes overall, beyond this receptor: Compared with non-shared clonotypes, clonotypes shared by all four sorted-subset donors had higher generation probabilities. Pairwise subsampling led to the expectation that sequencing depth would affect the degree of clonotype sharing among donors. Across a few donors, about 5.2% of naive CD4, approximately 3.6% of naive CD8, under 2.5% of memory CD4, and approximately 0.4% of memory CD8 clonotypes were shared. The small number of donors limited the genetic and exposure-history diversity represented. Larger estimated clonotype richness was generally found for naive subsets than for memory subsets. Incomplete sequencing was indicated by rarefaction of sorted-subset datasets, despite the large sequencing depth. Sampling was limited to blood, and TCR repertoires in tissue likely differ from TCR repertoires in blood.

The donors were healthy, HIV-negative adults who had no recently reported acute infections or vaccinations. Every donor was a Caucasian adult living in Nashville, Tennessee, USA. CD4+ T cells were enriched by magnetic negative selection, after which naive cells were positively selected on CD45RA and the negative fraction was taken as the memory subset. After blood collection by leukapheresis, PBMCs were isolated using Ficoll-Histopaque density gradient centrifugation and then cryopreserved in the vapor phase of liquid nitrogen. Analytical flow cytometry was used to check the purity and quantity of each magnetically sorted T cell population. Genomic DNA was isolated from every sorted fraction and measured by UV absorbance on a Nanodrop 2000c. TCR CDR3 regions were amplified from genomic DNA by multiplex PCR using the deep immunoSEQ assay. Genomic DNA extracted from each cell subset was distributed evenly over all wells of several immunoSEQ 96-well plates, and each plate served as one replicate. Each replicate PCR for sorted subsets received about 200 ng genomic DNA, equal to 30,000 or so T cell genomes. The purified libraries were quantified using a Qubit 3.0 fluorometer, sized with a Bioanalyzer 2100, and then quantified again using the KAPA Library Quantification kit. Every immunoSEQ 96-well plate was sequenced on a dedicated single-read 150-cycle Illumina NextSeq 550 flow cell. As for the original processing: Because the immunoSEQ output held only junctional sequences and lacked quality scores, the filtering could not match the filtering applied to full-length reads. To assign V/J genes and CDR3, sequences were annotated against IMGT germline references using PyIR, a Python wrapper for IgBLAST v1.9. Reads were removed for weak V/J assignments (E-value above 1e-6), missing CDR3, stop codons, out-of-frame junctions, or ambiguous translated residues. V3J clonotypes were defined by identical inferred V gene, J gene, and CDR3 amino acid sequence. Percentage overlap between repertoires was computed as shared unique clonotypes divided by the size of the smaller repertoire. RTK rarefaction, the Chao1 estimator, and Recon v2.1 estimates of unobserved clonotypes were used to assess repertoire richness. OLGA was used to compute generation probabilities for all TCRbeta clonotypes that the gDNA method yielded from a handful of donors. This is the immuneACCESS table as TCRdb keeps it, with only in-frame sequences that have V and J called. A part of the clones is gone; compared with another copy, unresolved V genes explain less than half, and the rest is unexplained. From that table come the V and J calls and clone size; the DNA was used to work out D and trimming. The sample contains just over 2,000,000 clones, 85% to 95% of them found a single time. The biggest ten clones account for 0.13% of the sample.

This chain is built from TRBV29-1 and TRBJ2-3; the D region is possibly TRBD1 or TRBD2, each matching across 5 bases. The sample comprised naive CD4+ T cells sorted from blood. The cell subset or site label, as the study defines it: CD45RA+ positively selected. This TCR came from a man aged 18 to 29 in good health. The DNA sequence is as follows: TGCAGCGATTCTGCAGGGAGCACGCAGTATTTT. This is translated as CSDSAGSTQYF.